These 8 T cell receptor beta chains originate from one sample sequenced in a study of T cell changes during pregnancy in multiple sclerosis (dated by TCRdb to about 2019). The library was produced with the immunoSEQ multiplex PCR assay. TCRdb obtained this table from immuneACCESS and retained in-frame rearrangements with V and J assigned. These tables miss some clones; where compared with another copy, unresolved V genes account for less than half of the shortfall, and the remainder is unexplained. The sample table contains around 49,000 clones; only one count was recorded for around 90% of them. The biggest ten clones account for about 5.1% of the sample. The specimen was peripheral blood, collected after pregnancy. The receptors were sampled from a female donor in good health, enrolled as a control in a pregnancy study.

V usage is TRBV5-1 and J usage is TRBJ2-1, with 8 bases that match TRBD2. The germline gives CDR1 SGHRS, CDR2 YFSETQ. After removal of 3 bases from V and 6 bases from J, the junction contained 11 bases not matched to a gene. The CDR3 contains 16 residues. The CDR3 loop reads CASSYGLARSGNEQFF. The CDR3 DNA reads as TGCGCCAGCAGCTACGGACTAGCCCGGAGTGGCAATGAGCAGTTCTTC.

This rearrangement joins TRBV2 to TRBJ2-1, with 9 nucleotides matching TRBD2. The CDR3 has 17 residues. Germline V gene data show CDR1 as SNHLY and CDR2 as FYNNEI. With V trimmed by 0 bases and J by 4 bases, 7 bases remained unmatched. As DNA, the CDR3 is TGTGCCAGCAGTGAAGCGCTTCTAGCGGGGAAATACAATGAGCAGTTCTTC. Its protein product is CASSEALLAGKYNEQFF.

The chain uses TRBV18 and TRBJ2-3; 8 bases are shared with TRBD2. This CDR3 has 17 residues. V dropped 3 bases and J dropped 6; count of bases not matched to a gene: 14. Germline V gene sequence: CDR1 KGHSH, CDR2 LQKENI. The CDR3 region is CASSPPLAGYKMDTQYF. CDR3 nucleotides: TGTGCCAGCTCACCTCCCCTAGCGGGTTACAAGATGGATACGCAGTATTTT. The variable domain in full, completed from reference TRBV18 and TRBJ2-3, reads NAGVMQNPRHLVRRRGQEARLRCSPMKGHSHVYWYRQLPEEGLKFMVYLQKENIIDESGMPKERFSAEFPKEGPSILRIQQVVRGDSAAYFCASSPPLAGYKMDTQYFGPGTRLTVL.

The chain uses TRBV4-3 and TRBJ2-7, with D possibly being TRBD1 (6 bases). V lost 0 bases, J lost 4 bases, and 10 bases lay in between. This CDR3 comprises 14 residues. Per the germline V gene, CDR1 is LGHNA and CDR2 is YSLEER. CDR3 sequence: CASSQDLQGYEQYF. The CDR3 nucleotides are TGCGCCAGCAGCCAAGATCTCCAGGGGTACGAGCAGTACTTC.

The CDR3 loop is CASSGPRTSGGPDTQYF. The CDR3 coding sequence is TGTGCCAGCAGCGGCCCTCGGACTAGCGGGGGACCAGATACGCAGTATTTT. The gene calls are TRBV9 and TRBJ2-3, with 13 bases lining up with TRBD2. V was pared by 3 bases and J by 4 bases, with 8 bases of the junction left unmatched. The CDR3 extends over 17 amino acids. Germline CDR1 is SGDLS and CDR2 is YYNGEE.

The chain uses TRBV18 and TRBJ2-5; 7 bases are shared with TRBD1. After removal of 3 bases from V and 5 bases from J, the junction contained 9 bases not matched to a gene. The CDR3 runs 15 residues. The germline V gene encodes CDR1 KGHSH and CDR2 LQKENI. This chain's CDR3 is CASSPILRGQETQYF. CDR3 coding DNA: TGTGCCAGCTCACCTATATTAAGGGGGCAGGAGACCCAGTACTTC.

The chain couples TRBV7-3 to TRBJ1-1; D might be TRBD1 (5 bases). This CDR3 has 18 amino acids. CDR1 and CDR2 (germline): SGHTA, FQGTGA. With 0 bases removed from V and 0 bases from J, the gap between germline ends came to 17 bases. This CDR3 is CASSLTPGVPFMNTEAFF. The CDR3 DNA reads as TGTGCCAGCAGCTTAACCCCGGGGGTCCCTTTTATGAACACTGAAGCTTTCTTT.

The chain has TRBV14 and TRBJ1-2; no clear D. The V gene's germline CDR1 is SGHDN and CDR2 FVKESK. The CDR3 contains 16 residues. Trimming took 0 bases from V and 0 from J, leaving 11 bases between them. This CDR3 is CASSQDGQKANYGYTF. For the CDR3, the DNA is TGTGCCAGCAGCCAAGATGGGCAGAAGGCTAACTATGGCTACACCTTC.